Shown below are 21 T cell receptor beta chains from a single sample sequenced in a study of blood T cell repertoires in COVID-19. Using immunoSEQ multiplex PCR, the repertoire was profiled, and TCRdb retains in-frame clones only, with some absent. This table holds 400,000 to 450,000 clones, about 90% found once. Sequencing was done on a sample of peripheral blood. These receptors were taken from a man aged 18 to 35 with COVID-19, enrolled during active disease.

The rearrangement uses TRBV5-6 and TRBJ2-7; 7 nucleotides match TRBD2. The CDR3 contains 15 residues. Germline V lookup: CDR1 SGHDT, CDR2 YYEEEE. The trim removed 2 bases at V and 2 bases at J, leaving 7 bases unmatched. CDR3 amino acids: CASSFWSSGAYEQYF. The CDR3 DNA reads TGTGCCAGCAGCTTTTGGTCTAGCGGTGCCTACGAGCAGTACTTC.

CDR3 residues: CASTQTASILGNGYTF. CDR3 nucleotides: TGTGCCAGCACTCAGACAGCCTCGATTCTTGGGAATGGCTACACCTTC. This chain links TRBV27 with TRBJ1-2, with D possibly being TRBD1 (5 bases). The germline V gene encodes CDR1 MNHEY and CDR2 SMNVEV (reference sequence). The V end lost 7 bases, the J end lost 6 bases, and 24 bases lay between the germline ends. The CDR3 is made up of 16 amino acids.

This chain uses TRBV3-1 (or the pseudogene TRBV3-2) with TRBJ2-1, with 12 bases aligning to TRBD2. Per germline, CDR1 LGHDT and CDR2 YNNKEL (reference sequence). The CDR3 covers 16 residues. After removal of 9 bases from V and 9 bases from J, the junction contained 15 bases not matched to a gene. Here the CDR3 reads CARGRPSGRAGSEQFF. In DNA form, the CDR3 reads TGTGCCAGGGGGAGACCTAGCGGGAGGGCCGGGAGTGAGCAGTTCTTC.

The rearrangement uses TRBV6-2 or TRBV6-3 and TRBJ2-1, with a possible D match to TRBD1 (6 bases). Germline V lookup: CDR1 MNHEY, CDR2 SVGEGT. V lost 5 bases and J lost 3, with 11 bases in between. CDR3 length: 14 residues. The CDR3 DNA sequence: TGTGCCAGCAGTCCAACAGGGTTCTACAATGAGCAGTTCTTC. This translates into CASSPTGFYNEQFF.

This clone has only one observation. Other DNA sequences from this sample encode an identical CDR3 as well. The chain recombines TRBV12-5 with TRBJ2-7; the D gene is possibly TRBD1 (6 bases). V lost 0 bases, J lost 7 bases, and 7 bases lay in between. The CDR3 spans 12 residues. The germline V gene encodes CDR1 LGHNT and CDR2 FRNRAP. The CDR3 reads CASGLVQGEQYF. CDR3 nucleotide sequence: TGTGCTAGTGGTTTGGTACAGGGAGAGCAGTACTTC.

V and J are TRBV5-1 and TRBJ2-2, with 9 bases that match TRBD2. The CDR3 length is 15 residues. Germline V gives CDR1 SGHRS, CDR2 YFSETQ. V lost 1 base and J lost 7; bases outside the gene matches: 5. CDR3 amino acids: CASSLFPAGGGELFF. CDR3 nucleotides: TGCGCCAGCAGCTTGTTTCCAGCGGGAGGCGGGGAGCTGTTTTTT.

The V gene is TRBV5-5, the J gene TRBJ1-5, with a weak D call TRBD1 (6 bases). V lost 4 bases, J lost 4 bases, and 15 bases lay in between. CDR1 and CDR2 (germline): SGHKS, YYEKEE (reference sequence). CDR3 length: 15 amino acids. CDR3 nucleotide sequence: TGTGCCAGCAGCCGCCGGGGGGCTGGGAATCAGCCCCAGCATTTT. This translates into CASSRRGAGNQPQHF. The complete variable domain, with remaining parts taken from reference TRBV5-5 and TRBJ1-5, reads DAGVTQSPTHLIKTRGQQVTLRCSPISGHKSVSWYQQVLGQGPQFIFQYYEKEERGRGNFPDRFSARQFPNYSSELNVNALLLGDSALYLCASSRRGAGNQPQHFGDGTRLSIL.

The chain links TRBV24-1 to TRBJ2-5; TRBD2 might be the D (7 bases). Germline lookup yields CDR1 KGHDR and CDR2 SFDVKD. The ends were cut back, 0 bases at V and 3 bases at J, with 10 bases in the middle. The CDR3 consists of 15 residues. CDR3 coding DNA: TGTGCCACCAGTGATTTGAGGGGGGGGGAAGAGACCCAGTACTTC. This codes for CATSDLRGGEETQYF.

The chain combines TRBV10-2 with TRBJ2-3, with TRBD1 identical over 9 bases. The germline gives CDR1 WSHSY, CDR2 SAAADI. V trimming: 2 bases; J trimming: 8 bases; junction bases outside the gene matches: 8. The CDR3 spans 15 residues. CDR3 protein: CASSEMRQGEGTQYF. Here the CDR3 DNA reads TGCGCCAGCAGTGAGATGAGACAGGGGGAAGGTACGCAGTATTTT.

The chain is built from TRBV28 and TRBJ1-6; no clear D. Germline lookup yields CDR1 MDHEN and CDR2 SYDVKM. With 2 bases removed from V and 8 bases from J, the gap between germline ends came to 4 bases. The CDR3 consists of 12 residues. CDR3 nucleotide sequence: TGTGCCAGCAGTTTAAGAGATTCACCCCTCCACTTT. Protein product: CASSLRDSPLHF.

The genes are TRBV24-1 and TRBJ2-7, with TRBD1 as a possible D gene (5 bases). Looked up from germline, CDR1 is KGHDR and CDR2 is SFDVKD. With 4 bases removed from V and 6 bases from J, the gap between germline ends came to 12 bases. This CDR3 spans 13 amino acids. The chain's CDR3 is CATSDSAGSEQYF. CDR3 DNA sequence: TGTGCCACCAGTGACTCGGCAGGGTCCGAGCAGTACTTC.

This chain connects TRBV3-1 (or the pseudogene TRBV3-2) to TRBJ1-4; D remains ambiguous. The V end lost 4 bases, the J end lost 8 bases, and 20 bases lay between the germline ends. Germline CDR1 reads LGHDT; CDR2 reads YNNKEL (reference sequence). CDR3 length: 16 residues. CDR3 DNA sequence: TGTGCCAGCAGCCCCATGAGCGGGGTCGAACCAGAAAAACTGTTTTTT. Residues: CASSPMSGVEPEKLFF.

This clone was found once. The rearrangement joins TRBV18 to TRBJ2-1; TRBD2 matches 8 bases. Looked up from germline, CDR1 is KGHSH and CDR2 is LQKENI. J lost 7 bases, V lost 3 bases, and 5 bases had no gene match. The CDR3 has 14 residues. DNA for the CDR3: TGTGCCAGCTCACCCCGGACTAGCAGAAATGAGCAGTTCTTC. It translates to CASSPRTSRNEQFF.

V usage is TRBV18 and J usage is TRBJ2-1; tentative D call: TRBD1 (5 bases). With 2 bases removed from V and 8 bases from J, the gap between germline ends came to 16 bases. The CDR3 spans 15 residues. The germline gives CDR1 KGHSH, CDR2 LQKENI. DNA for the CDR3: TGTGCCAGCTCACCAAAACTCAGGGATGGCGATGAGCAGTTCTTC. The encoded protein is CASSPKLRDGDEQFF.

This CDR3 is CASSLDQESYEQYF. Here the CDR3 DNA reads TGTGCCAGCAGCTTAGATCAGGAATCTTACGAGCAGTACTTC. V and J are TRBV11-2 and TRBJ2-7; D is ambiguous. V lost 0 bases, J lost 4 bases, and 10 bases lay in between. CDR1 is SGHAT, CDR2 FQNNGV, per germline. The CDR3 sequence is 14 residues long.

The V and J genes are TRBV9 and TRBJ2-3; 10 bases are a match to TRBD2. CDR3 length: 18 amino acids. Germline trimming cut 4 bases from V and 5 bases from J; bases unmatched to any gene: 16. The germline gives CDR1 SGDLS, CDR2 YYNGEE. The CDR3 DNA follows: TGTGCCAGCAGCCTAAGACTAGCGGGCGCAGGTCTAAAAGATACGCAGTATTTT. Its translation is CASSLRLAGAGLKDTQYF. The whole variable domain, filled in from reference TRBV9 and TRBJ2-3, reads DSGVTQTPKHLITATGQRVTLRCSPRSGDLSVYWYQQSLDQGLQFLIQYYNGEERAKGNILERFSAQQFPDLHSELNLSSLELGDSALYFCASSLRLAGAGLKDTQYFGPGTRLTVL.

The J gene is TRBJ1-1, the V gene TRBV12-3 or TRBV12-4, with 10 bases that match TRBD1. V lost 5 bases to trimming and J lost 10 bases; unmatched junction nucleotides: 4. CDR3 length: 12 amino acids. CDR3 DNA sequence: TGTGCCAGCAGTCCGACAGGGGGCCTAGCTTTCTTT. Translated: CASSPTGGLAFF.

This chain connects TRBV4-1 to TRBJ1-4, with a tentative D call TRBD1 (5 bases). CDR1 and CDR2 (germline): MGHRA, YSYEKL. V gave up 0 bases and J gave up 1 base, with 15 bases separating them. The CDR3 sequence is 18 residues long. The CDR3 DNA follows: TGCGCCAGCAGCCAAGATCTATTGGGGCAATTAACTAATGAAAAACTGTTTTTT. As protein: CASSQDLLGQLTNEKLFF.

The chain is built from TRBV24-1 and TRBJ2-5; TRBD1 agrees at 9 bases. Per germline, CDR1 KGHDR and CDR2 SFDVKD. This CDR3 has 13 amino acids. V shed 6 bases and J 3 bases; nucleotides not matched to a gene: 1. The CDR3 loop is CATSWTGEETQYF. CDR3 sequence (DNA): TGTGCCACCAGTTGGACAGGGGAAGAGACCCAGTACTTC.

The V and J genes are TRBV5-1 and TRBJ2-2, with 10 bases lining up with TRBD2. There are 16 residues in the CDR3. The V and J ends lost 4 bases and 1 base, in that order; junction bases with no gene match: 4. The V gene's germline CDR1 is SGHRS and CDR2 YFSETQ. The CDR3 DNA is TGCGCCAGCAGCCTTGGGACTAGCGAGAACACCGGGGAGCTGTTTTTT. Its translation: CASSLGTSENTGELFF.

This clone occurred a few times. This sequence joins TRBV5-8 and TRBJ1-5; 11 bases agree with TRBD1. CDR1 is SGHTS, CDR2 YDEGEE, per germline. V was pared by 3 bases and J by 2 bases, with 13 bases of the junction left unmatched. This CDR3 has 19 residues. The CDR3 loop reads CASSYPRTGGAFGNQPQHF. The CDR3 DNA is TGTGCCAGCAGCTATCCTAGGACAGGGGGCGCGTTTGGCAATCAGCCCCAGCATTTT. Supplemented by reference TRBV5-8 and TRBJ1-5, the full variable domain reads EAGVTQSPTHLIKTRGQQATLRCSPISGHTSVYWYQQALGLGLQFLLWYDEGEERNRGNFPPRFSGRQFPNYSSELNVNALELEDSALYLCASSYPRTGGAFGNQPQHFGDGTRLSIL.